This T cell receptor (beta chain) is drawn from a study of T cell responses to AZD1222 COVID-19 vaccine. TCRdb keeps only in-frame clones here, not all; method: immunoSEQ multiplex PCR. The data contain some 120,000 clones, 70% to 90% of them singletons. General study results and limits: Clonal diversity was possibly underestimated, and white British individuals and females predominated among donors.

The CDR3 is 17 amino acids. The ends lost 0 bases at V and 3 bases at J; junction bases unmatched: 2. The germline CDR1 and CDR2 sequences are SGHNT and YENEEA. This clone was seen once. Its antigen remains unidentified. V usage is TRBV11-3 and J usage is TRBJ2-1; 13 bases fit TRBD2. The TCR sequence derives from an adult in good health. The specimen was peripheral blood, collected on day 0 of AZD1222 vaccination. CDR3 region: CASSLDGLAGVYNEQFF. The CDR3 DNA reads as TGTGCCAGCAGCTTAGACGGACTAGCGGGGGTCTACAATGAGCAGTTCTTC.